The source of this T cell receptor beta chain is a study of beta chain features in type 1 diabetes. Study results and limitations: The analysis here could not establish whether HLA type shapes TCRB rearrangement.

Purity of each sorted population was above 98%. The germline V gene has CDR1 SGHNT and CDR2 YYREEE (reference sequence). The CDR3 extends over 15 amino acids. Unmatched junction bases numbered 6, after V lost 3 bases and J lost 3 bases. About this clone: Its antigen is not known.

The investigators reverse transcribed all of the isolated RNA, so they sequenced expressed TCRB transcripts. Some clones are missing from TCRdb's copy, which holds only in-frame ones; the method was immunoSEQ multiplex PCR. The sample lists hundreds of thousands of clones, less than 20% occurring once. The sample comprised naive CD4+ T cells from blood. The chain employs TRBV5-4 and TRBJ2-5, with TRBD2 identical over 9 bases. The sequence came from a man younger than 30 in good health. The CDR3 loop is CASSSTGLAKETQYF. In DNA, the CDR3 is TGTGCCAGCAGCTCCACGGGACTAGCTAAAGAGACCCAGTACTTC.